The present entry profiles one T cell receptor beta chain with its context. Its specificity is not known. Libraries were prepared by immunoSEQ multiplex PCR; TCRdb keeps only in-frame clonotypes and omits some of them. The profile covers tens of thousands of clones, with 82% appearing a single time and about 24% taken by the ten largest. This sample's treatment: AdE1-LMPpoly-expanded autologous EBV-specific T-cell therapy followed by anti-PD-1 nivolumab. The sample comes from a study of EBV T-cell therapy then PD-1 blockade in nasopharyngeal carcinoma. The TCR comes from a man aged 35-49 years with nasopharyngeal carcinoma. Specimen: CD8+ T cells from blood, collected at day -245 from a patient whose treatment included autologous EBV-specific T cells and nivolumab.

The CDR3 coding sequence is TGTGCCAGCAGTGACCGGGGGTTGAACACTGAAGCTTTCTTT. Protein product: CASSDRGLNTEAFF. The chain links TRBV6-2 or TRBV6-3 to TRBJ1-1; D is possibly TRBD1 (5 bases). Trimming took off 5 bases at V and 0 bases at J, with 10 bases between the two ends. This CDR3 contains 14 residues. The germline V gene encodes CDR1 MNHEY and CDR2 SVGEGT.